Shown below are 16 T cell receptor beta chains from a single sample sequenced in a study of cytomegalovirus exposure and HLA in healthy donors. It was with 60 Vbeta and 13 Jbeta primers that the PCR ran. Generated by immunoSEQ multiplex PCR, the TCRdb table keeps only in-frame clones and is missing some. The table records over 95,000 clones, around three quarters of them present only once. The source material was PBMCs. The receptors derive from a human donor in good health.

The chain uses TRBV4-2 and TRBJ2-7, with 9 bases identical to TRBD2. This CDR3 comprises 21 residues. CDR1 is LGHNA, CDR2 YNFKEQ, per germline. The V and J ends lost 0 bases and 4 bases, in that order; junction bases with no gene match: 22. The CDR3 spells CASSQDYRALAGNGRRYEQYF. In DNA form, the CDR3 reads TGTGCCAGCAGCCAAGATTACCGAGCGCTAGCGGGGAACGGGCGACGTTACGAGCAGTACTTC.

The chain is built from TRBV5-4 and TRBJ2-4; 7 bases are shared with TRBD2. The germline V gene has CDR1 SGHNT and CDR2 YYREEE (reference sequence). The V segment lost 4 bases and the J segment 1 base; nucleotides outside the gene matches: 14. The CDR3 loop spans 18 amino acids. Here the CDR3 reads CASSNIREGARAKNIQYF. The CDR3 region has the DNA TGTGCCAGCAGCAACATTAGGGAGGGAGCGAGGGCCAAAAACATTCAGTACTTC.

The chain employs TRBV5-1 and TRBJ2-1; TRBD1 matches at 7 bases. CDR3 length equals 15 residues. Germline V CDR1 and CDR2: SGHRS, YFSETQ. Trimming took 2 bases from V and 12 from J; bases not matched to a gene: 14. The CDR3 bases are TGCGCCAGCAGCTTAAACGGACAGGATTATACGGGGCAGTTCTTC. Translating gives CASSLNGQDYTGQFF.

This chain joins TRBV6-4 and TRBJ1-2, with TRBD1 matching over 10 bases. V was clipped by 2 bases and J by 7 bases; unmatched bases: 4. The V gene's germline CDR1 is MRHNA and CDR2 SNTAGT. This CDR3 comprises 14 residues. The CDR3 region is CASSDDRGLGGYTF. The CDR3 DNA reads TGTGCCAGCAGTGACGACAGGGGGCTGGGTGGCTACACCTTC.

Concerning this clone itself: The same CDR3 also results from other DNA sequences found in this sample. This chain uses TRBV18 with TRBJ1-2; no definite D call. V lost 0 bases to trimming and J lost 4 bases, with 9 bases between them. The V gene's germline CDR1 is KGHSH and CDR2 LQKENI. CDR3 size: 14 residues. The chain's CDR3 is CASSPPTESYGYTF. The CDR3 DNA reads as TGTGCCAGCTCACCACCTACAGAGAGCTATGGCTACACCTTC. Drawing the rest from reference TRBV18 and TRBJ1-2, the complete variable domain is NAGVMQNPRHLVRRRGQEARLRCSPMKGHSHVYWYRQLPEEGLKFMVYLQKENIIDESGMPKERFSAEFPKEGPSILRIQQVVRGDSAAYFCASSPPTESYGYTFGSGTRLTVV.

The gene calls are TRBV6-1 and TRBJ1-1; 8 nucleotides agree with TRBD1. The CDR3 spans 15 residues. The germline V gene has CDR1 MNHNS and CDR2 SASEGT. The trim removed 5 bases at V and 5 bases at J, leaving 10 bases unmatched. For the CDR3, the DNA is TGTGCCAGCAGTTCCAGACCGGGACAGGCGACTGAAGCTTTCTTT. This gives the protein CASSSRPGQATEAFF.

V and J are TRBV6-6 and TRBJ1-5; TRBD1 is a possible D gene (6 bases). In germline, CDR1 is MNHNY, CDR2 SVGAGI (reference sequence). CDR3 length: 14 residues. Trimming left V 6 bases short and J 6 bases short, with 15 bases between. The CDR3 DNA is TGTGCCAGCAGGGTCCCGGGACAAGGTCAGCCCCAGCATTTT. Translation: CASRVPGQGQPQHF.

The rearrangement links TRBV30 to TRBJ1-5; the D gene is possibly TRBD1 (5 bases). V was pared by 2 bases and J by 8 bases, with 16 bases between. The CDR3 spans 14 residues. Germline-derived CDR1 and CDR2 are GTSNPN and SVGIG (reference sequence). The DNA for the CDR3 is TGTGCCTGGAGTTGGTCGGGGGGTTGGGAGCCCCAGCATTTT. Protein sequence: CAWSWSGGWEPQHF. The whole variable domain, remainder taken from reference TRBV30 and TRBJ1-5, is SQTIHQWPATLVQPVGSPLSLECTVEGTSNPNLYWYRQAAGRGLQLLFYSVGIGQISSEVPQNLSASRPQDRQFILSSKKLLLSDSGFYLCAWSWSGGWEPQHFGDGTRLSIL.

The V gene is TRBV7-6, the J gene TRBJ2-7; 9 positions agree with TRBD2. With 5 bases clipped from V and 0 bases from J, the junction kept 5 bases outside the gene matches. This CDR3 has 15 residues. Germline assignment: CDR1 SGHVS and CDR2 FNYEAQ. The CDR3 DNA is TGTGCCAGCAGCCCGACTAGCGGACCCTCCTACGAGCAGTACTTC. It encodes CASSPTSGPSYEQYF.

J is TRBJ1-1 and V is TRBV15, with D unresolved. The CDR3 sequence is 13 residues long. V shed 1 base and J shed 4 bases, with 7 bases lying between them. Germline-derived CDR1 and CDR2 are LNHNV and YYDKDF (reference sequence). The CDR3 region is CATSRGDFTEAFF. The CDR3 DNA reads as TGTGCCACCAGCAGAGGAGATTTCACTGAAGCTTTCTTT.

The J gene is TRBJ2-1, the V gene TRBV25-1, with 10 bases fitting TRBD1. The V segment lost 5 bases and the J segment 7 bases; nucleotides outside the gene matches: 11. The CDR3 extends over 16 amino acids. The germline CDR1 and CDR2 sequences are MGHDK and SYGVNS. For the CDR3, the DNA is TGTGCCAGCAGTCCAGAGGGGGACAGGGGCGGTAATGAGCAGTTCTTC. This translates into CASSPEGDRGGNEQFF.

This clone has at least ten counts. CDR3 DNA sequence: TGTGCCAGCAGCCAAGGGTTCCGCCACATACAGAGAAACACTGAAGCTTTCTTT. This translates into CASSQGFRHIQRNTEAFF. This chain links TRBV14 with TRBJ1-1, with D unclear. Trimming took off 1 base at V and 2 bases at J, with 20 bases between the two ends. CDR3 length: 18 amino acids. Germline CDR1 and CDR2: SGHDN and FVKESK.

This clone was seen a single time. This chain joins TRBV7-9 and TRBJ1-2; a weak D match, TRBD1 (5 bases). The germline gives CDR1 SEHNR, CDR2 FQNEAQ (reference sequence). The CDR3 consists of 15 residues. V was trimmed by 1 base and J by 4 bases, leaving 13 bases between them. CDR3 coding DNA: TGTGCCAGCAGCTTAGGGGCCGAGACAGTCTATGGCTACACCTTC. Translated: CASSLGAETVYGYTF.

This clone was seen only a few times. The V call is TRBV28, the J call TRBJ1-2; D is undetermined. The CDR3 consists of 15 residues. Trimming removed 3 bases at V and 3 bases at J, with 14 bases between. Germline V gene sequence: CDR1 MDHEN, CDR2 SYDVKM. The CDR3 here is CASSFGATSDYGYTF. The CDR3 bases are TGTGCCAGCAGTTTTGGAGCGACCTCAGACTATGGCTACACCTTC.

This rearrangement joins TRBV5-4 to TRBJ2-3, with 10 bases lining up with TRBD2. Germline assignment: CDR1 SGHNT and CDR2 YYREEE (reference sequence). This CDR3 contains 17 residues. Germline trimming cut 1 base from V and 4 bases from J; bases unmatched to any gene: 9. The CDR3 DNA follows: TGTGCCAGCAGCTTGTCAGCTAGCGGGAGTGGGCCAGATACGCAGTATTTT. This encodes CASSLSASGSGPDTQYF.

The V and J genes are TRBV2 and TRBJ2-7; weak D call: TRBD1 (5 bases). Germline values: CDR1 SNHLY, CDR2 FYNNEI. The CDR3 extends over 14 amino acids. V lost 3 bases to trimming and J lost 6 bases, with 15 bases between them. This CDR3 is CASSEWSGNGEQYF. In nucleotides, the CDR3 is TGTGCCAGCAGTGAGTGGTCAGGGAACGGCGAGCAGTACTTC.